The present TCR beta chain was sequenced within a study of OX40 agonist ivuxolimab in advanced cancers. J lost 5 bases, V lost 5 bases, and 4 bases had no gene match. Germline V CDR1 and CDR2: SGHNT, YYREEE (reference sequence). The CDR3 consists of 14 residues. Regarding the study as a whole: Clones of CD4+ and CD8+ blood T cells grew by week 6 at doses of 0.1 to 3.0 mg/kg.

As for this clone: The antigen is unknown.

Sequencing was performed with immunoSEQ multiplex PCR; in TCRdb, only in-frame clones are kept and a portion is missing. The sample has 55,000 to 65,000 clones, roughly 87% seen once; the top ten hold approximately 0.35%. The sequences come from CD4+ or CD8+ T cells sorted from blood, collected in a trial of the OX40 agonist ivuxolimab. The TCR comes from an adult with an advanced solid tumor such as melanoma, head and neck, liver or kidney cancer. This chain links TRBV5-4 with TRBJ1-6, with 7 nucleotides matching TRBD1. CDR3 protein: CASRAGTDNSPLHF. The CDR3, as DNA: TGTGCCAGCAGAGCCGGGACAGATAATTCACCCCTCCACTTT.